This T cell receptor beta chain was documented in a study of blood T cell repertoires in COVID-19. TCRdb keeps only in-frame clones here, not all; method: immunoSEQ multiplex PCR. The repertoire holds 110,000 to 150,000 clones, with roughly 88% as singletons. The CDR3 contains 15 residues. With 0 bases clipped from V and 8 bases from J, the junction kept 5 bases outside the gene matches. CDR1 and CDR2 (germline): SGDLS, YYNGEE. This rearrangement joins TRBV9 to TRBJ2-1; 10 bases match TRBD1. The sequenced sample consisted of peripheral blood. This clonotype originated in a woman in her 50s with acute or convalescent COVID-19. The CDR3 loop reads CASSVDPGTGDEQFF. CDR3 coding DNA: TGTGCCAGCAGCGTAGATCCCGGGACAGGGGATGAGCAGTTCTTC.